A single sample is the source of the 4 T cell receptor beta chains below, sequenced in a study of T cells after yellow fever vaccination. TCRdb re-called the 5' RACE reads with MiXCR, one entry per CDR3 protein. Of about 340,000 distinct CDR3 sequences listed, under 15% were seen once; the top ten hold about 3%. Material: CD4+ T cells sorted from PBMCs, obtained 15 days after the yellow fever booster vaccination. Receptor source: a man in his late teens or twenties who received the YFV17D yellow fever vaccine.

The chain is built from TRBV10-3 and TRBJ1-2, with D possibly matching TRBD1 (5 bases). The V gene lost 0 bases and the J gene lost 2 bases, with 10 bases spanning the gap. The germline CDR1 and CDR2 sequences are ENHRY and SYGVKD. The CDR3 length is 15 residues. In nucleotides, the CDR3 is TGTGCCATCAGTGAGTCGCAGGCAGGGAACTATGGCTACACCTTC. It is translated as CAISESQAGNYGYTF.

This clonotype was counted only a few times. The CDR3 loop is CASSVGHGNTGELFF. CDR3 in DNA: TGCGCCAGCAGCGTCGGGCACGGGAACACCGGGGAGCTGTTTTTT. The chain carries TRBV5-1 and TRBJ2-2; D is undetermined. Germline assignment: CDR1 SGHRS and CDR2 YFSETQ. The V gene lost 4 bases and the J gene lost 1 base, with 11 bases spanning the gap. The CDR3 sequence is 15 residues long.

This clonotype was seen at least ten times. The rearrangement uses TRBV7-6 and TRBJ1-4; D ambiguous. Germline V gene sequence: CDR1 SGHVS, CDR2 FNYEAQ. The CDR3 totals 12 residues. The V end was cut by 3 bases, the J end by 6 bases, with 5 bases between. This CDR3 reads CASSFRDEKLFF. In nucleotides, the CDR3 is TGTGCCAGCAGCTTTAGGGATGAAAAACTGTTTTTT.

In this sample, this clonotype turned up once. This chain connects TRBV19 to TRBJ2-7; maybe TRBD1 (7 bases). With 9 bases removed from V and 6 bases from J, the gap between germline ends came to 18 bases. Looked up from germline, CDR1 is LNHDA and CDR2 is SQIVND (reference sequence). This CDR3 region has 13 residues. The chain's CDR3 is CASRSRGEVEQYF. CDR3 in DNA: TGTGCCAGCCGCTCCAGGGGGGAAGTCGAGCAGTACTTC.